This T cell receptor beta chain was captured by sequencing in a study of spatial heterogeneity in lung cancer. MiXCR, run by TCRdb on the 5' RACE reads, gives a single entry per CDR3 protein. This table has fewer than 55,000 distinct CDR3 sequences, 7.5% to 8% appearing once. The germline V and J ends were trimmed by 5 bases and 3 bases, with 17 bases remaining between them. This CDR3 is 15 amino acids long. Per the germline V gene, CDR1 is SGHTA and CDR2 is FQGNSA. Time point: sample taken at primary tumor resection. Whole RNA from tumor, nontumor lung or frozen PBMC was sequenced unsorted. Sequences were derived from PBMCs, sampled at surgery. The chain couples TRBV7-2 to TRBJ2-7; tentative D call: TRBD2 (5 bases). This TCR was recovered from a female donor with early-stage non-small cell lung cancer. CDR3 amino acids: CASSKDPGSSYEQYF. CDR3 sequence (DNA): TGTGCCAGCAGCAAAGACCCGGGGTCGAGCTACGAGCAGTACTTC.